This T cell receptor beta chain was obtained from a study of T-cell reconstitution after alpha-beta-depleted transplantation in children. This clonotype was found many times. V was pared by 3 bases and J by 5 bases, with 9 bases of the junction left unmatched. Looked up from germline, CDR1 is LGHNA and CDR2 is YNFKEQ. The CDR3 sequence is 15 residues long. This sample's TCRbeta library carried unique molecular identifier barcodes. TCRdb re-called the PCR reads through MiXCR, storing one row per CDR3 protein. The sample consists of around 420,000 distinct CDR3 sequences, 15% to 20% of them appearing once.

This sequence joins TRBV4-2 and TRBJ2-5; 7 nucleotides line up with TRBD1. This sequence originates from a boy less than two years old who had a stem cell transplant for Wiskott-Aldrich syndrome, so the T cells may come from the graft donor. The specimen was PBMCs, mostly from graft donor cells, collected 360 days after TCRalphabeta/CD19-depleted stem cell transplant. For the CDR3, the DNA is TGTGCCAGCAGCCACGCCGAAGACAGGGCGGAGACCCAGTACTTC. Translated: CASSHAEDRAETQYF.